The 21 T cell receptor beta chains below all came from one sample that was sequenced in a study of response to subunit inactivated influenza vaccine. TCRdb reanalysed the RT-PCR reads using MiXCR and keeps one entry per CDR3 protein. In the table there are approximately 500,000 distinct CDR3 sequences, over 10% of which are singletons. The sequences come from PBMCs from blood, collected 45 days after vaccination. These receptors were obtained from a man in his fifties who received an inactivated influenza vaccine.

In regard to this clonotype: At one end the junction does not follow the germline gene, possibly because of a read error. This chain links TRBV4-3 with TRBJ2-2; no reliable D call. This CDR3 spans 15 amino acids. Germline V lookup: CDR1 LGHNA, CDR2 YSLEER. CDR3 amino acids: CASSQEGGYTRELFF. DNA of the CDR3: TGCGCCAGCAGCCAAGAAGGTGGTTACACCCGGGAGCTGTTTTTT.

The V gene is TRBV12-3 or TRBV12-4, the J gene TRBJ2-2; D is ambiguous. With 3 bases removed from V and 0 bases from J, the gap between germline ends came to 5 bases. This CDR3 contains 14 residues. The CDR3 region has the DNA TGTGCCAGCAGTTTGCTACCGAACACCGGGGAGCTGTTTTTT. This codes for CASSLLPNTGELFF.

This clonotype was counted only a few times. J is TRBJ1-1 and V is TRBV5-1, with D tentatively TRBD1 (5 bases). Germline V gene lookup returns CDR1 SGHRS and CDR2 YFSETQ. The CDR3 totals 16 residues. Trimming took off 0 bases at V and 0 bases at J, with 12 bases between the two ends. The CDR3 sequence: CASSLAFRVVNTEAFF. For the CDR3, the DNA is TGCGCCAGCAGCTTGGCCTTCAGGGTGGTGAACACTGAAGCTTTCTTT.

The V gene is TRBV29-1, the J gene TRBJ2-5; D is unresolved. CDR3 length: 15 amino acids. Germline V lookup: CDR1 SQVTM, CDR2 ANQGSEA. V lost 2 bases, J lost 2 bases, and 15 bases lay in between. CDR3 in DNA: TGCAGCGTTGAATCCGGCAGCCTCTTACAAGAGACCCAGTACTTC. Its protein is CSVESGSLLQETQYF.

The V gene is TRBV11-2, the J gene TRBJ2-1; D is uncertain. The V and J ends lost 0 bases and 4 bases respectively, with 10 bases between them. This CDR3 contains 15 residues. The V gene's germline CDR1 is SGHAT and CDR2 FQNNGV. DNA of the CDR3: TGTGCCAGCAGCTTAGATCTTGGCCTTTACAATGAGCAGTTCTTC. It is translated as CASSLDLGLYNEQFF.

The CDR3 here is CAWRDRDRAYEQYF. In DNA form, the CDR3 reads TGTGCCTGGAGAGACCGGGACAGGGCCTACGAGCAGTACTTC. The rearrangement uses TRBV30 and TRBJ2-7; the match to TRBD1 covers 9 bases. The CDR3 is 14 residues long. J was trimmed by 2 bases and V by 3 bases; bases with no gene match: 5. Germline assignment: CDR1 GTSNPN and CDR2 SVGIG (reference sequence).

This sequence joins TRBV28 and TRBJ2-3; 9 bases are shared with TRBD2. The germline V gene has CDR1 MDHEN and CDR2 SYDVKM. The CDR3 consists of 14 residues. J gave up 5 bases and V 7 bases, and 7 bases lay outside the gene matches. CDR3 DNA sequence: TGTGCCAGCACCCGCGGGGGGGCTCAAGATACGCAGTATTTT. Translating it yields CASTRGGAQDTQYF.

The chain carries TRBV10-3 and TRBJ2-1; TRBD1 aligns across 8 bases. Germline CDR1 ENHRY, CDR2 SYGVKD. J was trimmed by 4 bases and V by 5 bases; bases with no gene match: 7. This CDR3 has 15 amino acids. The CDR3 sequence: CAISQGATSYNEQFF. The CDR3 nucleotides read TGTGCCATCAGTCAGGGGGCTACCTCATACAATGAGCAGTTCTTC.

This clonotype came up a few times. V and J are TRBV5-6 and TRBJ2-2, with 9 bases lining up with TRBD1. Trimming cost V 3 bases and J 5 bases; bases outside gene matches: 8. This CDR3 has 16 amino acids. From germline, CDR1 is SGHDT and CDR2 YYEEEE. CDR3 in DNA: TGTGCCAGCAGCTCGCCGGGACAGGGTAGGACCGGGGAGCTGTTTTTT. Translation gives CASSSPGQGRTGELFF.

The gene calls are TRBV20-1 and TRBJ2-1, with 9 bases lining up with TRBD2. Germline-derived CDR1 and CDR2 are DFQATT and SNEGSKA (reference sequence). J lost 9 bases, V lost 6 bases, and 12 bases had no gene match. This CDR3 is built from 14 residues. CDR3 loop: CSAGKAGGPGEQFF. The CDR3 DNA is TGCAGTGCAGGGAAGGCGGGAGGGCCCGGTGAGCAGTTCTTC.

This clonotype was seen a few times. The chain couples TRBV12-3 or TRBV12-4 to TRBJ2-5; D possibly uses TRBD1 or TRBD2 (5 bases each). This CDR3 contains 16 residues. V was trimmed by 6 bases and J by 3 bases, leaving 20 bases between them. The CDR3: CASSSRPGTTKETQYF. The CDR3 DNA sequence: TGTGCCAGCAGCTCCCGACCCGGGACGACCAAAGAGACCCAGTACTTC.

This clonotype was observed a few times. The gene calls are TRBV5-1 and TRBJ2-7; D is possibly TRBD1 (7 bases). Trimming removed 4 bases from V and 5 bases from J, with 19 bases in between. The V gene's germline CDR1 is SGHRS and CDR2 YFSETQ. This CDR3 has 15 amino acids. The DNA of the CDR3 is TGCGCCAGCAGCCCAACCGGAGGGGGCTTGAACGAGCAGTACTTC. Translation: CASSPTGGGLNEQYF.

This clonotype was recorded many times. This chain links TRBV29-1 with TRBJ2-1; 8 bases are a match to TRBD1. The V segment lost 4 bases and the J segment 9 bases; nucleotides outside the gene matches: 11. The CDR3 runs 14 residues. Germline V gene lookup returns CDR1 SQVTM and CDR2 ANQGSEA. The CDR3 is CSVGTVTGATEQFF. Here the CDR3 DNA reads TGCAGCGTTGGGACCGTGACAGGGGCCACTGAGCAGTTCTTC.

This clonotype occurred a few times. As DNA, the CDR3 is TGTGCCAGCAGCTCCGGACAGGGAACTAACGAGCAGTACTTC. Protein product: CASSSGQGTNEQYF. The chain couples TRBV7-2 to TRBJ2-7; 8 positions agree with TRBD1. V lost 4 bases to trimming and J lost 5 bases; unmatched junction nucleotides: 7. CDR1 and CDR2 from the germline V gene are SGHTA and FQGNSA. CDR3 length: 14 residues.

This clonotype has just a few counts. This sequence joins TRBV28 and TRBJ2-1; D call uncertain. This CDR3 spans 15 amino acids. Germline V gene lookup returns CDR1 MDHEN and CDR2 SYDVKM. The V and J ends lost 2 bases and 2 bases respectively, with 10 bases between them. CDR3 protein: CASSLRTGPYNEQFF. DNA of the CDR3: TGTGCCAGCAGTTTAAGGACGGGCCCCTACAATGAGCAGTTCTTC.

The chain links TRBV2 to TRBJ1-5, with D unclear. Germline values: CDR1 SNHLY, CDR2 FYNNEI. This CDR3 comprises 13 residues. Trimming took off 7 bases at V and 4 bases at J, with 11 bases between the two ends. For the CDR3, the DNA is TGTGCCAGCAATGGGGAGCAAAATCAGCCCCAGCATTTT. Its protein product is CASNGEQNQPQHF. Looking up the rest from reference TRBV2 and TRBJ1-5 gives the full variable domain: EPEVTQTPSHQVTQMGQEVILRCVPISNHLYFYWYRQILGQKVEFLVSFYNNEISEKSEIFDDQFSVERPDGSNFTLKIRSTKLEDSAMYFCASNGEQNQPQHFGDGTRLSIL.

CDR3 DNA sequence: TGCAGTGCTAGAGATCTTAAAGGGAACACTGAAGCTTTCTTT. It is translated as CSARDLKGNTEAFF. This rearrangement joins TRBV20-1 to TRBJ1-1; D unclear. There are 14 residues in the CDR3. Germline CDR1 and CDR2: DFQATT and SNEGSKA (reference sequence). V was trimmed by 0 bases and J by 1 base, leaving 9 bases between them.

The chain joins TRBV5-1 to TRBJ1-1; 7 bases are a match to TRBD1. J gave up 1 base and V 3 bases, and 3 bases lay outside the gene matches. Germline V gives CDR1 SGHRS, CDR2 YFSETQ. The CDR3 is 14 residues long. The CDR3 here is CASSSGDRNTEAFF. The CDR3, as DNA: TGCGCCAGCAGCTCCGGGGACAGGAACACTGAAGCTTTCTTT. Full variable domain (remainder filled in from reference TRBV5-1 and TRBJ1-1): KAGVTQTPRYLIKTRGQQVTLSCSPISGHRSVSWYQQTPGQGLQFLFEYFSETQRNKGNFPGRFSGRQFSNSRSEMNVSTLELGDSALYLCASSSGDRNTEAFFGQGTRLTVV.

The chain has TRBV12-3 or TRBV12-4 and TRBJ2-2; possible D gene TRBD2, 6 bases. CDR3 length: 16 residues. V was pared by 3 bases and J by 4 bases, with 15 bases between. CDR3 amino acids: CASSLGSWRATGELFF. CDR3 bases: TGTGCCAGCAGTTTGGGATCCTGGAGGGCCACCGGGGAGCTGTTTTTT.

This clonotype has only a few counts. J is TRBJ2-7 and V is TRBV10-3, with D uncertain. V lost 3 bases and J 1 base, leaving 7 bases between the germline ends. The CDR3 extends over 13 amino acids. Germline values: CDR1 ENHRY, CDR2 SYGVKD. For the CDR3, the DNA is TGTGCCATCAGTGACCTAGATTCCTACGAGCAGTACTTC. It codes for CAISDLDSYEQYF.

This clonotype occurred a few times. The chain employs TRBV5-1 and TRBJ2-5; D could derive from TRBD1 or TRBD2 (6 bases each). CDR1 and CDR2 from the germline V gene are SGHRS and YFSETQ. CDR3 length: 14 amino acids. V lost 4 bases and J 0 bases, leaving 10 bases between the germline ends. CDR3 region: CASSAGHNQETQYF. The CDR3 DNA follows: TGCGCCAGCAGCGCGGGACACAACCAAGAGACCCAGTACTTC.